This note documents a single T cell receptor beta chain sequence. TCRdb's copy holds only in-frame clones and misses some; the assay was immunoSEQ multiplex PCR. The table shows some 14,000 clones, with roughly 82% occurring only once. This CDR3 contains 14 residues. Germline CDR1 is LGHNA and CDR2 is YSLEER. V lost 2 bases to trimming and J lost 0 bases, with 8 bases between them. The sample originates from a study of OX40 agonist ivuxolimab in advanced cancers. The material was CD4+ or CD8+ T cells sorted from blood, obtained in a trial of the OX40 agonist ivuxolimab. The rearrangement links TRBV4-3 to TRBJ2-7, with D perhaps matching TRBD2 (5 bases). The receptor comes from an adult with an advanced solid tumor such as melanoma, head and neck, liver or kidney cancer. The CDR3 nucleotides read TGCGCCAGCAGCCAAACTAGGAGCTCCTACGAGCAGTACTTC. It codes for CASSQTRSSYEQYF.